This T cell receptor (beta chain) emerged from a study of T-cell memory formation after mild COVID-19 (dated by TCRdb to about 2021). Study-level background: TCR sequence clusters from the two donors were found to be largely donor specific. In a couple of donors, T-cell clones that expanded and contracted after mild COVID-19 were followed by sequencing TCRalpha and TCRbeta repertoires longitudinally. Two young, previously healthy adult volunteers, one female and one male, were included in the cohort.

Study-wide conclusions, independent of this receptor: Some responding clones were detected in pre-infection memory, which suggested that pre-existing cross-reactive memory T cells had joined the SARS-CoV-2 response. Clones contracting from day 15 to 85 had balanced CD4/CD8 phenotypes, while a second wave expanding from day 15 to 37 was biased towards CD4+. SARS-CoV-2 specificity of the second-wave clones peaking on day 37 was not confirmed. Only two mild cases were covered by the study, and larger cohorts that include severe cases with pre-infection samples were considered necessary. Contracting CD4+ clones turned up mainly in the CM and EM memory subsets, whereas EMRA was where CD8+ clones were enriched.

Instrument used: Illumina NovaSeq 6000. TCRalpha and TCRbeta cDNA libraries were constructed by 5'RACE with constant-segment primers, with sample barcodes and unique molecular identifiers being introduced. RNA was extracted from every sample with Trizol reagent. Amplification of the libraries took two PCR steps, and the second step added a second sample barcode plus Illumina TruSeq adapters. Sequencing of the libraries was done on an Illumina NovaSeq, producing 2 x 150 bp paired-end reads. Processing in the source paper ran as follows. Reads were demultiplexed and collapsed into UMI-guided consensus sequences with migec v1.2.7. Using mixcr v2.1.11, the UMI consensuses were aligned to TRA and TRB V and J templates and assembled into clonotypes. A clonotype was counted as expanded or contracted only if both edgeR and NoisET called the change significant, with noise models trained on biological replicates. For edgeR calls, the thresholds were a false discovery rate-adjusted p below 0.01 and a log2 fold-change of 1. As an exploratory analysis of dynamics, max-normalized trajectories of the 1000 most abundant clonotypes were examined with PCA combined with hierarchical clustering. Separately sequenced CD4+ and CD8+ repertoires were used to assign the CD4 or CD8 phenotype of responding clones. TCRdb passed the public sequencing reads through fastp at Q25 and MiXCR, retaining productive beta sequences. All rows with the same CDR3 protein become a single entry with the most common DNA and genes. TCRdb's processing, not the authors', yielded these V and J calls. This sample has 500,000 to 650,000 distinct CDR3 sequences in its table, and about 20% of those were observed once. Together, the top ten hold roughly 9.1% of the sample.

Ficoll-Paque density gradient centrifugation was used to isolate PBMCs. The CDR3 measures 13 amino acids from cysteine to phenylalanine. Only CDR3 DNA is held: 39 bases, read in frame from base 1. CDR1 and CDR2 were assigned from the germline V gene as SGHTA and FQGNSA. The junction shows trimming of 0 bases on V and 7 bases on J, plus 6 bases between the germline ends. A remark on this clonotype: The antigen it recognizes is unknown. No qualities accompany the bases; no much larger clone lies one base away.

The sequence links TRBV7-2 to TRBJ1-4, with the identity of the D gene unclear. The sequenced material came from PBMCs or a T cell subset sorted from them (not recorded which). The receptor comes from an adult woman who had mild COVID-19 (a few samples of this study predate the infection). The sample titles of this study are shuffled in the database, so cell type and time point are left out; the donor was told from shared clones. The DNA sequence follows: TGTGCCAGCAGCTTAGCAGGAAGTGAAAAACTGTTTTTT. It translates as CASSLAGSEKLFF.